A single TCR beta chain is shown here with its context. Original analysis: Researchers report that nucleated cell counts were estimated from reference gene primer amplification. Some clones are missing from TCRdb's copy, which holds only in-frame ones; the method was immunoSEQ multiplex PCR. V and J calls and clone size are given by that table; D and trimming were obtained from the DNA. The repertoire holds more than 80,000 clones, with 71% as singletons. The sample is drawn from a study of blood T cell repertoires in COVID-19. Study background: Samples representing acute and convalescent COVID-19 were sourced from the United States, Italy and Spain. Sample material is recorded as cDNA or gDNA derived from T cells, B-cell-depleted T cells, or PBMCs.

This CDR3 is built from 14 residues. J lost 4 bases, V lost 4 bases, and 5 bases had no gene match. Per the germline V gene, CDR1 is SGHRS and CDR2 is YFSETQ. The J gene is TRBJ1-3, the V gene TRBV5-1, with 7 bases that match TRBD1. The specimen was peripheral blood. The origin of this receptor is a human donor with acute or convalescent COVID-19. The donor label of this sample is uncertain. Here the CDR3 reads CASSDTQGGNTIYF. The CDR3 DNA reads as TGCGCCAGCAGCGACACACAGGGGGGAAACACCATATATTTT.